The 8 T cell receptor beta chains listed next were all sequenced from one sample in a study of identical twins. TCRdb processed the 5' RACE reads anew with MiXCR; each CDR3 protein has one entry. Altogether 450,000 to 600,000 distinct CDR3 sequences are present, 20% to 25% being singletons, with the ten largest covering around 0.48%. This same sample was also taken into another study, of yellow fever vaccine responses in identical twins.

Sequenced input: CD4+ T cells sorted from blood. All receptors come from a woman aged 18-29 years in good health.

V gene TRBV5-4 combines with J gene TRBJ2-1; 8 bases match TRBD1. CDR1 is SGHNT, CDR2 YYREEE, per germline (reference sequence). The CDR3 consists of 15 residues. V trimming: 7 bases; J trimming: 4 bases; junction bases outside the gene matches: 10. As DNA, the CDR3 is TGTGCCAGCGGTGACTACAGGGGGGCGTACAATGAGCAGTTCTTC. This encodes CASGDYRGAYNEQFF. Combining the CDR3 with reference TRBV5-4 and TRBJ2-1 gives the whole variable domain ETGVTQSPTHLIKTRGQQVTLRCSSQSGHNTVSWYQQALGQGPQFIFQYYREEENGRGNFPPRFSGLQFPNYSSELNVNALELDDSALYLCASGDYRGAYNEQFFGPGTRLTVL.

This clonotype came up once. V and J are TRBV20-1 and TRBJ2-2; D remains unclear. Germline V gene data show CDR1 as DFQATT and CDR2 as SNEGSKA (reference sequence). V was cut by 6 bases and J by 2 bases, with 10 bases left in between. CDR3 length: 13 residues. The CDR3 DNA sequence: TGCAGTGCCAAAAGCACAAACACCGGGGAGCTGTTTTTT. Encoded protein: CSAKSTNTGELFF.

The chain recombines TRBV5-5 with TRBJ2-2; 7 bases fit TRBD2. V lost 3 bases to trimming and J lost 7 bases; unmatched junction nucleotides: 6. Germline CDR1 reads SGHKS; CDR2 reads YYEKEE (reference sequence). The CDR3 runs to 14 residues. The CDR3 DNA sequence: TGTGCCAGCAGCTGGGGGGGATACGGCGGGGAGCTGTTTTTT. It encodes CASSWGGYGGELFF.

The table lists this clonotype with a few counts. The chain joins TRBV3-1 to TRBJ1-6; tentative D call: TRBD1 (6 bases). CDR3 length equals 14 residues. Germline V gene lookup returns CDR1 LGHDT and CDR2 YNNKEL (reference sequence). V dropped 4 bases and J dropped 8 bases, with 12 bases sitting between them. CDR3 bases: TGTGCCAGCAGCCCCAGGACAGTGGATTCACCCCTCCACTTT. Amino acids: CASSPRTVDSPLHF.

This clonotype was seen a handful of times. The chain carries TRBV5-1 and TRBJ1-1; D is undetermined. Germline CDR1 is SGHRS and CDR2 is YFSETQ. CDR3 length equals 13 residues. V lost 4 bases, J lost 0 bases, and 7 bases lay in between. The CDR3 DNA is TGCGCCAGCAGCGGCCCCCTGAACACTGAAGCTTTCTTT. This codes for CASSGPLNTEAFF.

The chain is built from TRBV6-4 and TRBJ2-1; 8 positions agree with TRBD2. V lost 5 bases to trimming and J lost 0 bases; unmatched junction nucleotides: 6. CDR3 length equals 16 residues. Germline V gene lookup returns CDR1 MRHNA and CDR2 SNTAGT. Written as DNA, the CDR3 is TGTGCCAGCAGTCGTGTCAGCGGGAGCTCCTACAATGAGCAGTTCTTC. This sequence encodes CASSRVSGSSYNEQFF.

This clonotype has a handful of counts. The V gene is TRBV20-1, the J gene TRBJ1-4, with 7 bases that match TRBD1. The V and J ends lost 6 bases and 2 bases, in that order; junction bases with no gene match: 6. The germline CDR1 and CDR2 sequences are DFQATT and SNEGSKA (reference sequence). This CDR3 has 14 residues. The CDR3 loop is CSAPRQGTNEKLFF. In DNA form, the CDR3 reads TGCAGTGCCCCAAGACAGGGCACTAATGAAAAACTGTTTTTT.

This clonotype was found a few times. The gene calls are TRBV4-1 and TRBJ2-1; 10 nucleotides line up with TRBD2. V lost 4 bases to trimming and J lost 8 bases; unmatched junction nucleotides: 8. The CDR3 extends over 15 amino acids. Germline values: CDR1 MGHRA, CDR2 YSYEKL. As DNA, the CDR3 is TGCGCCAGCAGCCGGGGTACTAGCGGGGACCATGAGCAGTTCTTC. Protein: CASSRGTSGDHEQFF.